These T cell receptor beta chains were read from a single sample in a study of CD8 T cells in ankylosing spondylitis. TCRdb passed the 5' RACE reads through MiXCR, listing each CDR3 protein once. The sample includes 200,000 or so distinct CDR3 sequences, 10% to 15% seen only once; the top ten take roughly 9.6%. The sample was blood, either unsorted or a sorted T cell fraction (not recorded which). The receptors were sampled from a female donor with ankylosing spondylitis or in good health (not recorded which). Both conserved end residues are part of each CDR3. D genes are given only for firm matches. Some rows mark clone size as missing; the rest say once, few, many or name a class of expanded clone.

clone_size,v_call,d_call,j_call,cdr3_aa,cdr3_nt
many,TRBV9,TRBD2,TRBJ2-3,CASSPLAGLRDTQYF,TGTGCCAGCAGCCCACTAGCGGGCCTGAGGGATACGCAGTATTTT
few,TRBV29-1,.,TRBJ2-5,CSVAGGPETQYF,TGCAGCGTTGCAGGCGGCCCCGAGACCCAGTACTTC
many,TRBV11-3,.,TRBJ2-1,CASSLRSGPNSYNEQFF,TGTGCCAGCAGCTTGAGGTCAGGACCTAACTCCTACAATGAGCAGTTCTTC
.,TRBV18,.,TRBJ2-2,CASSPPATATGELFF,TGTGCCAGCTCACCACCGGCAACTGCCACCGGGGAGCTGTTTTTT
many,TRBV4-3,.,TRBJ2-7,CASSQGRGAYEQYF,TGCGCCAGCAGCCAGGGCAGGGGGGCCTACGAGCAGTACTTC
.,TRBV29-1,.,TRBJ2-2,CSAYGPNTNTGELFF,TGCAGCGCCTACGGACCGAACACGAACACCGGGGAGCTGTTTTTT
.,TRBV29-1,.,TRBJ2-2,CTGGNTGELFF,TGCACCGGAGGGAACACCGGGGAGCTGTTTTTT
many,TRBV11-1,TRBD2,TRBJ2-3,CASSFTSGSSGDTQYF,TGTGCCAGCAGCTTCACTAGCGGGAGTTCAGGAGATACGCAGTATTTT
.,TRBV7-2,.,TRBJ2-7,CASSLDRTAGKYEQYF,TGTGCCAGCAGCCTGGACAGGACTGCGGGGAAATACGAGCAGTACTTC
many,TRBV20-1,.,TRBJ2-5,CSAGTPQTYQETQYF,TGCAGTGCCGGGACTCCCCAAACGTACCAAGAGACCCAGTACTTC
many,TRBV20-1,.,TRBJ2-7,CSAKGTYEQYF,TGCAGTGCCAAAGGGACTTACGAGCAGTACTTC
.,TRBV7-2,.,TRBJ2-1,CASSLRERLGYNEQFF,TGTGCCAGCAGCCTTCGGGAAAGACTAGGCTACAATGAGCAGTTCTTC
few,TRBV7-9,TRBD1,TRBJ2-7,CASSFTGGYEQYF,TGTGCCAGCAGCTTTACAGGGGGCTACGAGCAGTACTTC
many,TRBV5-5,TRBD1,TRBJ1-2,CASSLAGTGPHGYTF,TGTGCCAGCAGCTTGGCCGGGACAGGCCCCCATGGCTACACCTTC
.,TRBV4-3,TRBD1,TRBJ1-5,CASSPGTGANQPQHF,TGCGCCAGCAGCCCAGGGACAGGGGCTAATCAGCCCCAGCATTTT
once,TRBV2,TRBD2,TRBJ2-2,CASGGLAGETGELFF,TGTGCCAGCGGGGGACTAGCGGGAGAGACCGGGGAGCTGTTTTTT
.,TRBV5-1,TRBD1,TRBJ2-5,CASSFSGRTGLQTQYF,TGCGCCAGCAGCTTTTCCGGAAGGACAGGGCTTCAAACCCAGTACTTC
many,TRBV4-2,.,TRBJ2-1,CASSQVGGGPYNEQFF,TGTGCCAGCAGCCAAGTAGGAGGGGGCCCCTACAATGAGCAGTTCTTC
few,TRBV7-2,.,TRBJ2-1,CASSAPGVVYNEQFF,TGTGCCAGCAGCGCTCCGGGGGTGGTCTACAATGAGCAGTTCTTC
medium-sized,TRBV6-4,.,TRBJ2-3,CASSDGDADTQYF,TGTGCCAGCAGTGATGGGGATGCAGATACGCAGTATTTT
few,TRBV20-1,.,TRBJ1-2,CSASSGGRSYGYTF,TGCAGTGCTAGTTCCGGCGGGCGGAGCTATGGCTACACCTTC
many,TRBV12-3/TRBV12-4,.,TRBJ2-1,CASSFRGTGLDQGEQFF,TGTGCCAGCAGTTTTAGGGGTACAGGGCTGGACCAAGGTGAGCAGTTCTTC
few,TRBV20-1,TRBD1,TRBJ1-2,CSARGSQGGYGYTF,TGCAGTGCTCGGGGCTCCCAGGGGGGGTATGGCTACACCTTC
.,TRBV9,TRBD2,TRBJ2-1,CASIRTSAYNEQFF,TGTGCCAGCATCCGGACTAGCGCCTACAATGAGCAGTTCTTC
.,TRBV7-8,TRBD2,TRBJ2-3,CASAANLIAGGTSTDTQYF,TGTGCCAGCGCCGCCAACCTAATAGCGGGAGGGACGAGCACAGATACGCAGTATTTT
many,TRBV5-6,.,TRBJ1-1,CASSLERRTEAFF,TGTGCCAGCAGCTTGGAGCGTCGCACTGAAGCTTTCTTT
.,TRBV7-3,.,TRBJ2-1,CASSSKGTSDSYNEQFF,TGTGCCAGCAGCTCAAAAGGTACGAGTGACTCCTACAATGAGCAGTTCTTC
.,TRBV27,.,TRBJ2-7,CASSLSARGRSSYEQYF,TGTGCCAGCAGTTTATCCGCTCGGGGAAGAAGCTCCTACGAGCAGTACTTC
many,TRBV10-2,.,TRBJ2-7,CASKNGGLGYEQYF,TGCGCCAGCAAGAATGGCGGGCTTGGATACGAGCAGTACTTC
many,TRBV4-3,.,TRBJ1-2,CASSQDFQGPPNYGYTF,TGCGCCAGCAGCCAAGACTTCCAGGGGCCGCCTAACTATGGCTACACCTTC
many,TRBV13,TRBD1,TRBJ2-1,CASRRTGFNEQFF,TGTGCCAGCAGGAGGACAGGGTTCAATGAGCAGTTCTTC
many,TRBV11-3,.,TRBJ2-1,CASSQADSYNEQFF,TGTGCCAGCAGCCAGGCGGACAGCTACAATGAGCAGTTCTTC
many,TRBV5-1,.,TRBJ1-2,CASSLSAGVLNGYTF,TGCGCCAGCAGCTTGTCCGCAGGGGTGTTAAATGGCTACACCTTC
many,TRBV20-1,.,TRBJ1-5,CSAKSHKGQLRNQPQHF,TGCAGTGCTAAGTCGCATAAGGGACAACTCCGAAATCAGCCCCAGCATTTT
.,TRBV27,TRBD1,TRBJ2-2,CASATGTGFTGELFF,TGTGCCAGCGCAACCGGGACAGGGTTTACCGGGGAGCTGTTTTTT
many,TRBV29-1,.,TRBJ1-1,CSTEKGINTEAFF,TGCAGTACAGAGAAGGGAATCAACACTGAAGCTTTCTTT
few,TRBV20-1,TRBD2,TRBJ2-5,CSETSGTAIMETQYF,TGCAGTGAGACTAGCGGGACGGCTATAATGGAGACCCAGTACTTC
many,TRBV6-5,.,TRBJ2-7,CASSYRPWTVSYEQYF,TGTGCCAGCAGTTACCGACCTTGGACGGTCTCCTACGAGCAGTACTTC
many,TRBV11-2,.,TRBJ1-1,CASSLSSNTEAFF,TGTGCCAGCAGCTTGAGTTCGAACACTGAAGCTTTCTTT
few,TRBV7-2,TRBD1,TRBJ1-2,CASSLDRGQRGYTF,TGTGCCAGCAGCCTGGACAGGGGGCAAAGAGGCTACACCTTC
few,TRBV12-3/TRBV12-4,.,TRBJ2-7,CASSPWGSLGYEQYF,TGTGCCAGCAGTCCTTGGGGATCCTTGGGTTACGAGCAGTACTTC
few,TRBV10-3,.,TRBJ1-1,CATGGVPFGTEAFF,TGTGCCACTGGGGGGGTCCCCTTCGGCACTGAAGCTTTCTTT
few,TRBV7-8,TRBD1,TRBJ1-2,CASSPGTGELYGYTF,TGTGCCAGCAGCCCTGGAACAGGGGAATTGTATGGCTACACCTTC
many,TRBV7-9,.,TRBJ1-5,CASSAEGYSNQPQHF,TGTGCCAGCAGCGCAGAAGGGTATAGCAATCAGCCCCAGCATTTT
many,TRBV3-1,TRBD2,TRBJ2-2,CASSQDLAANTGELFF,TGTGCCAGCAGCCAAGACCTAGCGGCGAACACCGGGGAGCTGTTTTTT